This TCR beta chain is drawn from a study of blood T cell repertoires in COVID-19. Study context: The United States, Italy and Spain supplied acute and convalescent COVID-19 samples. T cells, B-cell-depleted T cells, or PBMCs supplied cDNA or gDNA.

The authors' processing: Reference gene primers were amplified, and this amplification served to estimate nucleated cell counts. TCRdb's copy holds only in-frame clones and misses some; the assay was immunoSEQ multiplex PCR. For V, J and clone size, that table is used; D and trimming come from the DNA. The table has 150,000 or so clones, more than 75% seen once; the top ten hold approximately 6.1%. CDR1 and CDR2 from the germline V gene are SGHDN and FVKESK. The CDR3 contains 17 residues. V lost 0 bases, J lost 4 bases, and 18 bases lay in between. The chain uses TRBV14 and TRBJ1-2; the D gene is possibly TRBD1 (5 bases). This receptor was identified in an older man with acute or convalescent COVID-19. Source material: peripheral blood. CDR3 in amino acids: CASSQDLGPVRGYGYTF. The DNA for the CDR3 is TGTGCCAGCAGCCAAGATCTAGGACCAGTAAGGGGCTATGGCTACACCTTC.